This TCR beta chain came from a study of T cell repertoires in cytomegalovirus infection. Study information: From public TCR beta signatures came an indication of both CMV infection and matching HLA type.

TCRdb ran MiXCR on the reads and lists one entry per CDR3 protein. The data contain hundreds of thousands of distinct CDR3 sequences, roughly 35% of them seen just once; the ten biggest clones take up around 3%. This clonotype has only a few counts. Its antigen is currently unknown. Notes on the study in general: Across the ex vivo response, the dominant clonotypes were HLA-C-restricted CMV-specific TCR beta clonotypes. Cumulative frequency of public TCR beta families picked out carriers of CMV plus the relevant HLA.

J gave up 4 bases and V 4 bases, and 6 bases lay outside the gene matches. The CDR3 is made up of 15 amino acids. The clonotype was recovered from a human donor in good health (CMV status not recorded). Some clones in this sample may be carry-over from other donors' samples. The chain couples TRBV12-3 or TRBV12-4 to TRBJ2-5, with 10 nucleotides matching TRBD2. The sample consisted of PBMCs. The CDR3 protein is CASSSPSGRGETQYF. DNA of the CDR3: TGTGCCAGCAGTTCCCCTAGCGGGAGAGGAGAGACCCAGTACTTC.